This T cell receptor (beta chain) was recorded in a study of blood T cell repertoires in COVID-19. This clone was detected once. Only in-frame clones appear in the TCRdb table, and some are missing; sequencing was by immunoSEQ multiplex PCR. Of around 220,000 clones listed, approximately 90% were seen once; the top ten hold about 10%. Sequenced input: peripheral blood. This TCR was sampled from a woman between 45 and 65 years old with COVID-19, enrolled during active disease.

The CDR3 here is CASSAETGAGGTQYF. The CDR3 bases are TGTGCCAGCAGTGCCGAGACAGGAGCAGGGGGTACGCAGTATTTT. The chain combines TRBV25-1 with TRBJ2-3; 7 bases are shared with TRBD1. There are 15 residues in the CDR3. V shed 4 bases and J 8 bases; nucleotides not matched to a gene: 12. Looked up from germline, CDR1 is MGHDK and CDR2 is SYGVNS.